This T cell receptor beta chain comes out of a study of T cells in Graves' hyperthyroidism and ophthalmopathy. Study-level results: The model forecast ophthalmopathy, anticipating it by a median around 6.4 months before onset.

Germline V gene sequence: CDR1 LGHNT, CDR2 FRNRAP. The CDR3 sequence is 14 residues long. As regards this clonotype: Its antigen remains unknown. One end of the junction does not line up with germline, which may come from a read error.

RNA transcripts gave rise to amplified TCR beta CDR3 regions. HTBI primers were used for first-round RT-PCR of the TCR CDR3. TCRdb re-analysed the multiplex PCR reads in MiXCR, keeping a single row per CDR3 protein. This sample has around 250,000 distinct CDR3 sequences; approximately 23% occur once, and the top ten carry around 32%. The specimen sequenced was blood. This TCR came from a woman aged 40 to 55 with Graves' ophthalmopathy. The chain recombines TRBV12-5 with TRBJ1-2, with TRBD1 as a possible D gene (5 bases). CDR3 sequence reads: CASGFVRANYGYIF. CDR3 in DNA: TGTGCTAGTGGTTTCGTCAGGGCCAACTATGGCTACATCTTC.